These T cell receptor beta chains were read from a single sample in a study of cytomegalovirus exposure and HLA in healthy donors. The table came from immunoSEQ multiplex PCR; TCRdb's copy has only in-frame clones and leaves some out. This sample has some 150,000 clones; 80% occur once, and the top ten carry about 6.5%. The sequencing input was PBMCs. These receptors were obtained from a man aged 35 to 55 in good health and CMV-seropositive. CDR3s include the opening cysteine and the closing phenylalanine or tryptophan. The D gene is left open where the match is weak. Not every row has a clone size; where given, it reads once, few, many or a size class.

>16|TRBV6-5|TRBJ2-3|few|TRBD1
TGTGCCAGCAGTTACTCCGGGACAGCAAGCACAGATACGCAGTATTTT
CASSYSGTASTDTQYF
>14|TRBV29-1|TRBJ2-2|-|TRBD1
TGCAGCGGGTTTCGACAGGGAAACACCGGGGAGCTGTTTTTT
CSGFRQGNTGELFF
>16|TRBV6-1|TRBJ2-3|once|TRBD1
TGTGCCAGCAGTGGGAGGACAGGGGCTAGCACAGATACGCAGTATTTT
CASSGRTGASTDTQYF
>15|TRBV6-4|TRBJ2-5|-|TRBD1
TGTGCCAGCTTTCGACAGGGGCGGGCCCTTATTACCCAGTACTTC
CASFRQGRALITQYF
>14|TRBV18|TRBJ2-5|-|-
TGTGCCAGCTCACTAACCGGGGGACAAGAGACCCAGTACTTC
CASSLTGGQETQYF
>15|TRBV4-3|TRBJ1-5|-|-
TGCGCCAGCAGCCAAAATACCGGGACAAATCAGCCCCAGCATTTT
CASSQNTGTNQPQHF
>12|TRBV5-6|TRBJ1-1|-|-
TGTGCCAGCAGCTCCACAGGGCGGGGGGCTTTCTTT
CASSSTGRGAFF
>15|TRBV15|TRBJ2-7|-|-
TGTGCCACCAGCAGGGAAGGGGGAGTCCCATACGAGCAGTACTTC
CATSREGGVPYEQYF
>14|TRBV10-3|TRBJ2-7|-|TRBD2
TGTGCCATCAGCCGACTAGCGGCAAAACCTGAGCAGTACTTC
CAISRLAAKPEQYF
>17|TRBV4-3|TRBJ1-2|-|TRBD1
TGCGCCAGCAGCCAAGAACTTAACAGGGGAGGTCCTTATGGCTACACCTTC
CASSQELNRGGPYGYTF
>15|TRBV18|TRBJ2-7|-|-
TGTGCCAGCTCACTCAGGGGCCTCAGCTCCTACGAGCAGTACTTC
CASSLRGLSSYEQYF
>14|TRBV5-1|TRBJ2-1|-|-
TGCGCCAGCAGCTTAGAGGGATCCTACAATGAGCAGTTCTTC
CASSLEGSYNEQFF
>18|TRBV4-1|TRBJ2-1|-|-
TGCGCCAGCAGCCAAGAGGGGCGGGATTCGAGCTCCTACAATGAGCAGTTCTTC
CASSQEGRDSSSYNEQFF
>14|TRBV5-6|TRBJ2-3|-|-
TGTGCCAGCAGCTTGACAGTTAGCACAGATACGCAGTATTTT
CASSLTVSTDTQYF
>15|TRBV10-3|TRBJ1-5|-|-
TGTGCCATCAGTGAGGCCGAACGGGGTAATCAGCCCCAGCATTTT
CAISEAERGNQPQHF
>15|TRBV5-4|TRBJ2-7|-|-
TGTGCCAGCAGCTTGCGCACCCAGATGAAGTACGAGCAGTACTTC
CASSLRTQMKYEQYF
>13|TRBV28|TRBJ1-2|few|-
TGTGCCAGCACTGACAGCCTTAACTATGGCTACACCTTC
CASTDSLNYGYTF
>13|TRBV27|TRBJ2-5|-|-
TGTGCCAGCCGGCCGGGGGGCCGGGAGACCCAGTACTTC
CASRPGGRETQYF